What follows is one T cell receptor beta chain and its context. The data belong to a study of blood T cells in healthy people across ages. The CDR3 length is 17 residues. V lost 6 bases, J lost 2 bases, and 17 bases lay in between. The germline gives CDR1 MNHEY, CDR2 SMNVEV (reference sequence). For the second PCR, which ran for about 7 to 11 cycles, a sample-barcoded 5' primer and a J-beta primer mix were used. Using its own MiXCR run on the 5' RACE reads, TCRdb lists one record per CDR3 protein. Here the sample spans about 640,000 distinct CDR3 sequences, 58% being singletons. The sequence was collected from a man aged 55 to 70 in good health. The rearrangement uses TRBV27 and TRBJ2-6; possibly TRBD1 for D (6 bases). Sequencing was carried out using blood. The CDR3 bases are TGTGCCAGCAGCCCCAGGGCAGGGGCGGCTGGGGCCAACGTCCTGACTTTC. As protein: CASSPRAGAAGANVLTF.